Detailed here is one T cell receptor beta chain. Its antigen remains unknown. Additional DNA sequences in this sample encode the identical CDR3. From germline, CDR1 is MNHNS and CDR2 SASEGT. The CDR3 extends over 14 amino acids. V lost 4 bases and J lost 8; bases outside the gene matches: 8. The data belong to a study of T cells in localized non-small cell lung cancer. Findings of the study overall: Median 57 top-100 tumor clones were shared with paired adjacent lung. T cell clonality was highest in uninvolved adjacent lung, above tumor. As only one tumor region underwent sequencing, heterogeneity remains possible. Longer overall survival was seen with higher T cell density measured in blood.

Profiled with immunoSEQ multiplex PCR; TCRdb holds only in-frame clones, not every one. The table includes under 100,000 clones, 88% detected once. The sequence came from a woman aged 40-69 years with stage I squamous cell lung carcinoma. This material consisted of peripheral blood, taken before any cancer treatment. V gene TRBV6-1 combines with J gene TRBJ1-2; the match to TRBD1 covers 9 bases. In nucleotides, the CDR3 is TGTGCCAGCAGTGTATTACAGGGGGCAAGGGGCTACACCTTC. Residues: CASSVLQGARGYTF.